The 24 T cell receptor beta chains given below trace back to one sample, sequenced in a study of CXCR3-negative and CXCR3-positive naive CD8 T cells. Points from the study as a whole: TRB CDR3s of CXCR3-positive naive cells were more hydrophobic than those of CXCR3-negative naive cells.

No antigens are known for them. The libraries of TRB cDNA were constructed through 5' RACE using UMI labels. TCRdb re-called the 5' RACE reads and catalogs CDR3 proteins one per entry, DNA excluded. The repertoire table contains about 150,000 distinct CDR3 sequences. Source material: naive CXCR3+ CD8+ T cells from blood. Stated subset: CD45RO-CCR7+CD27+CD95- naive CD8+ T cells expressing CXCR3 (TNR3+). Receptors were obtained from a human donor in good health. Some clones in this sample may be carry-over from other donors' samples.

This chain links TRBV5-5 with TRBJ2-5; lacking DNA, the TRBD1 call made by TCRdb goes unchecked. In germline, CDR1 is SGHKS, CDR2 YYEKEE (reference sequence). The CDR3 length is 15 residues. CDR3 residues: CASRGDTWGGETQYF.

The V and J genes are TRBV24-1 and TRBJ2-5; TCRdb names TRBD2, which stays unverified in the absence of DNA. Germline V gene data show CDR1 as KGHDR and CDR2 as SFDVKD. This CDR3 has 12 residues. Here the CDR3 reads CATANGGETQYF.

CDR3 residues: CASSLVRHDYPQETQYF. The rearrangement joins TRBV28 to TRBJ2-5; TCRdb's D call of TRBD2 is untestable without DNA. The CDR3 has 17 residues. Germline assignment: CDR1 MDHEN and CDR2 SYDVKM.

The chain joins TRBV6-1 to TRBJ2-2; TCRdb gives TRBD1 as the D gene, but with no DNA this cannot be confirmed. CDR1 is MNHNS, CDR2 SASEGT, per germline. CDR3 length: 14 residues. CDR3 region: CASEGQGHTGELFF.

The V gene is TRBV29-1, the J gene TRBJ1-2; TCRdb calls TRBD1, which cannot be checked without DNA. The length of the CDR3 is 14 residues. The germline CDR1 and CDR2 sequences are SQVTM and ANQGSEA. The CDR3 region is CSVRTGERNYGYTF. The full variable domain, completed using reference TRBV29-1 and TRBJ1-2, is SAVISQKPSRDICQRGTSLTIQCQVDSQVTMMFWYRQQPGQSLTLIATANQGSEATYESGFVIDKFPISRPNLTFSTLTVSNMSPEDSSIYLCSVRTGERNYGYTFGSGTRLTVV.

The V gene is TRBV9, the J gene TRBJ2-7; TCRdb designates TRBD2, a call that cannot be tested without DNA. Germline loops: CDR1 SGDLS, CDR2 YYNGEE. The length of the CDR3 is 14 residues. The CDR3 sequence is CASSAGLASYEQYF.

The chain recombines TRBV5-4 with TRBJ1-1. The CDR3 covers 14 residues. Germline V gene data show CDR1 as SGHNT and CDR2 as YYREEE (reference sequence). CDR3 sequence reads: CASSLQPDASEAFF.

V and J are TRBV7-6 and TRBJ2-1; with no DNA, the TCRdb D assignment of TRBD2 cannot be verified. The length of the CDR3 is 16 residues. CDR1 is SGHVS, CDR2 FNYEAQ, per germline. The CDR3: CASSNLAGGDYDEQFF.

V gene TRBV6-5 combines with J gene TRBJ2-1. CDR3 length equals 11 residues. In germline, CDR1 is MNHEY, CDR2 SVGAGI. The CDR3 reads CASSYSSEQFF.

The chain joins TRBV13 to TRBJ2-7. The CDR3 contains 15 residues. The germline V gene encodes CDR1 PRHDT and CDR2 FYEKMQ (reference sequence). CDR3 loop: CASSLDPAVTYEQYF.

The J gene is TRBJ2-7, the V gene TRBV5-6. This CDR3 region has 11 residues. Germline values: CDR1 SGHDT, CDR2 YYEEEE. The CDR3 here is CASGAWHEQYF.

CDR3 residues: CASSYLSGTGNEQYF. The chain uses TRBV7-9 and TRBJ2-7; TCRdb proposes TRBD1, but this gene call is untestable without DNA. CDR1 SEHNR and CDR2 FQNEAQ come from the germline V gene (reference sequence). The CDR3 has 15 amino acids.

The chain couples TRBV5-1 to TRBJ1-1; TCRdb indicates TRBD1, and absent DNA this call remains unverified. This CDR3 has 15 amino acids. Looked up from germline, CDR1 is SGHRS and CDR2 is YFSETQ. Here the CDR3 reads CASSLVGQSNTEAFF.

The V call is TRBV29-1, the J call TRBJ1-1. The CDR3 is made up of 12 amino acids. Germline CDR1 SQVTM, CDR2 ANQGSEA. The CDR3 loop reads CSVESLNTEAFF.

This chain joins TRBV12-3 or TRBV12-4 and TRBJ2-5. This CDR3 contains 13 residues. The CDR3 loop reads CASRLSAQETQYF.

The chain joins TRBV4-3 to TRBJ2-1; TCRdb names TRBD2, which stays unverified in the absence of DNA. Germline CDR1 and CDR2: LGHNA and YSLEER. The CDR3 runs to 21 residues. CDR3 region: CASSQIHLASGEGGTYNEQFF.

V is TRBV29-1 and J is TRBJ2-1; with no DNA, the TCRdb D assignment of TRBD2 cannot be verified. Germline values: CDR1 SQVTM, CDR2 ANQGSEA. This CDR3 region has 14 residues. The CDR3 sequence is CSVESSGRYNEQFF.

This rearrangement joins TRBV28 to TRBJ2-3; with no DNA, the TCRdb D assignment of TRBD1 cannot be verified. There are 15 residues in the CDR3. Looked up from germline, CDR1 is MDHEN and CDR2 is SYDVKM. The CDR3: CASSDRQGFTDTQYF.

The chain uses TRBV4-1 and TRBJ2-2. Germline V lookup: CDR1 MGHRA, CDR2 YSYEKL. The CDR3 sequence is 16 residues long. The CDR3 sequence is CASSQHLASQAGELVF.

V is TRBV7-3 and J is TRBJ2-1; TCRdb outputs TRBD2, but without DNA this stays unchecked. The CDR3 spans 12 residues. CDR1 is SGHTA, CDR2 FQGTGA, per germline. CDR3 region: CASSPTANEQFF.

V usage is TRBV12-3 or TRBV12-4 and J usage is TRBJ2-7; the TCRdb call, TRBD2, lacks DNA for checking. The length of the CDR3 is 16 residues. CDR3 in amino acids: CASSFGLAGGLVEQYF.

The chain has TRBV5-1 and TRBJ2-7; TCRdb indicates TRBD1, and absent DNA this call remains unverified. There are 16 residues in the CDR3. Germline loops: CDR1 SGHRS, CDR2 YFSETQ. CDR3 protein: CASSPGPDLNPYEQYF.

The rearrangement joins TRBV11-2 to TRBJ1-5. CDR3 length equals 14 residues. CDR1 is SGHAT and CDR2 is FQNNGV in the germline V gene. The CDR3 protein is CASSRGVSNQPQHF.

This chain links TRBV4-1 with TRBJ1-6; no DNA is available, so the TRBD1 call from TCRdb remains unchecked. The V gene's germline CDR1 is MGHRA and CDR2 YSYEKL. The CDR3 spans 14 residues. CDR3 amino acids: CASSQGQGNSPLHF.